A selection of T cell receptor beta chains follows, all from one sample in a study of blood T cell repertoires in COVID-19. Sequencing was performed with immunoSEQ multiplex PCR; in TCRdb, only in-frame clones are kept and a portion is missing. The table records more than 200,000 clones, 80% to 90% of them present only once. The specimen was PBMCs or T cells enriched from blood (not recorded which). The receptors come from a woman in her 30s who had recovered from COVID-19. Each CDR3 is given with its conserved first and last residue. D genes are given only for firm matches.

V gene	D gene	J gene	CDR3 DNA	CDR3 protein
TRBV5-4	TRBD1	TRBJ1-4	TGTGCCAGCAGCAGGGACAGGGGGGCTGAAAAACTGTTTTTT	CASSRDRGAEKLFF
TRBV29-1	.	TRBJ2-7	TGCAGCGTTGCTTCTGTAGCCTACGAGCAGTACTTC	CSVASVAYEQYF
TRBV6-2/TRBV6-3	TRBD2	TRBJ2-7	TGTGCCAGCAGTTTTACTAGCGGAAGCCCTCCCTACGAGCAGTACTTC	CASSFTSGSPPYEQYF
TRBV28	.	TRBJ1-4	TGTGCCAGCAGTTACGCAACCCTGGCTGGTGAAAAACTGTTTTTT	CASSYATLAGEKLFF
TRBV20-1	.	TRBJ2-7	TGCAGTGCTAGTTTGGGGAGCTCCTACGAGCAGTACTTC	CSASLGSSYEQYF
TRBV28	TRBD1	TRBJ1-1	TGTGCCAGCAGTTTTCCCCGCAGGGGGCTTGTCACTGAAGCTTTCTTT	CASSFPRRGLVTEAFF
TRBV6-2/TRBV6-3	.	TRBJ2-3	TGTGCCAGCAGTTACGCCGCCCCAGGAAGCACAGATACGCAGTATTTT	CASSYAAPGSTDTQYF
TRBV6-6	TRBD1	TRBJ2-2	TGTGCCAGCAGGAGGGGACAGGGGACGAACACCGGGGAGCTGTTTTTT	CASRRGQGTNTGELFF
TRBV29-1	TRBD2	TRBJ2-7	TGCAGCGTTCGGGGACTAGCGGGAGACGAGCAGTACTTC	CSVRGLAGDEQYF
TRBV27	.	TRBJ1-3	TGTGCCAGCAGTGAGCGACAGCCTGGAAACACCATATATTTT	CASSERQPGNTIYF
TRBV19	.	TRBJ2-2	TGTGCCAGTAGTATGGGTGGTAGCAACACCGGGGAGCTGTTTTTT	CASSMGGSNTGELFF
TRBV19	.	TRBJ1-2	TGTGCCAGTAGTACCTCTCGGGACTATGGCTACACCTTC	CASSTSRDYGYTF
TRBV6-2/TRBV6-3	TRBD2	TRBJ2-1	TGTGCCAGCAGTCGGACTAGCGGGAGGGCCAATGAGCAGTTCTTC	CASSRTSGRANEQFF
TRBV28	.	TRBJ1-2	TGTGCCAGCAGTTTGCGGCGTTTCTATGGCTACACCTTC	CASSLRRFYGYTF
TRBV9	TRBD1	TRBJ1-4	TGTGCCAGCAGCGACACCGGGACAGGGATCGAAAAACTGTTTTTT	CASSDTGTGIEKLFF